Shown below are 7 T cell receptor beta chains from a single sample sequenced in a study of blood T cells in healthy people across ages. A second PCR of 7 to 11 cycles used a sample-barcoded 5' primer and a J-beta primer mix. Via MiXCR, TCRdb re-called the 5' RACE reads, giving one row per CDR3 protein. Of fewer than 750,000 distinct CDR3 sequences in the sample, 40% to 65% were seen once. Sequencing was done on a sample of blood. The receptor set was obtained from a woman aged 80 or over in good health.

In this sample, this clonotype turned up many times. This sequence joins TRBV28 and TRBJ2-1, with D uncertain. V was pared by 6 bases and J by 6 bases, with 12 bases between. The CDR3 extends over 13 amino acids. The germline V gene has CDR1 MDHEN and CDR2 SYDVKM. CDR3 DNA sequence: TGTGCCAGCAGACAAACCTTCGGCAATGAGCAGTTCTTC. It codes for CASRQTFGNEQFF.

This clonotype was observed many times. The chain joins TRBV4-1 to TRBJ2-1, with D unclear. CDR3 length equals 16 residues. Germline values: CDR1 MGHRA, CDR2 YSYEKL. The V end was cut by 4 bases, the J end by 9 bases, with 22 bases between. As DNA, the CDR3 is TGCGCCAGCAGCCTCAACCCCCAGGTAGGGATACTTGAGCAGTTCTTC. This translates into CASSLNPQVGILEQFF.

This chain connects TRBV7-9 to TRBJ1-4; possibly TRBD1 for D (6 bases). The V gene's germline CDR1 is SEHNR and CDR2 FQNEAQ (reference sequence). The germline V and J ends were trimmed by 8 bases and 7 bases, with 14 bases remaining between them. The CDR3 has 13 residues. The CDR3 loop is CASATQGGEKLFF. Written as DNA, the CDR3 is TGTGCCAGCGCAACACAGGGAGGTGAAAAACTGTTTTTT.

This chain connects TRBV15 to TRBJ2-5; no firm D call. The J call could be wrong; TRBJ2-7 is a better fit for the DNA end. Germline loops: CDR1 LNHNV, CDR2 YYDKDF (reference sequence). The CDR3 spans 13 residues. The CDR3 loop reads CATSRGTVNEQYF. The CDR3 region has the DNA TGTGCCACCAGCAGAGGCACGGTGAACGAGCAGTACTTC.

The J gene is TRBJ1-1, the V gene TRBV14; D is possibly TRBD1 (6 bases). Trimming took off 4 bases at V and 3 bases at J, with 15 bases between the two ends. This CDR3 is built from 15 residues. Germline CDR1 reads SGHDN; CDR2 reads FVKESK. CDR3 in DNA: TGTGCCAGCAGCCGCATCAGGGGAGGGTACACTGAAGCTTTCTTT. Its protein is CASSRIRGGYTEAFF.

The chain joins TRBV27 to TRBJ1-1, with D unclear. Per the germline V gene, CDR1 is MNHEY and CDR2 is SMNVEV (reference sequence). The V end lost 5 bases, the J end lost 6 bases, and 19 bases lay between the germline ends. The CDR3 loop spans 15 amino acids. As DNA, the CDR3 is TGTGCCAGCAGTCTTCTTCCTGGCCAGGCCGCTGAAGCTTTCTTT. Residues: CASSLLPGQAAEAFF.

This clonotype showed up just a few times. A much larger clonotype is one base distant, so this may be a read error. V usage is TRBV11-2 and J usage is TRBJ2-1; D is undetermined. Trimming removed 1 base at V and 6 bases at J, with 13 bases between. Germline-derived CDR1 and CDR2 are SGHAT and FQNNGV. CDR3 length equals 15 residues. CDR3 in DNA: TGTGCCAGCAGCTTAGCGAGGTTTGCAACCAATGAGCAGTTCTTC. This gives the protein CASSLARFATNEQFF.